This T cell receptor beta chain came from a study of neoadjuvant anti-PD-1 for oral cavity cancer. The study's findings and limits: Higher pretreatment blood Treg/Th17 ratios correlated with higher pretreatment blood and lower post-treatment tumor TCRbeta clonality.

Points on this clone: The antigen remains unidentified.

The time point denotes: after neoadjuvant nivolumab, at surgical resection. Patients had HPV-negative, locally advanced oral cavity squamous cell carcinoma. Most tumor samples had 4.8 ug input DNA in two replicates. TCRdb's copy holds only in-frame clones and misses some; the assay was immunoSEQ multiplex PCR. The table has a few thousand clones, over 50% seen once. Losses at the gene ends were 4 bases for V and 6 bases for J; bases not matched to a gene: 10. CDR1 SEHNR and CDR2 FQNEAQ come from the germline V gene (reference sequence). CDR3 length: 15 amino acids. This TCR was recovered from a person between 40 and 80 years old with oral cavity squamous cell carcinoma. V gene TRBV7-9 combines with J gene TRBJ1-2; 8 nucleotides agree with TRBD1. The input for sequencing was tumor tissue, taken after nivolumab (anti-PD-1) treatment. The CDR3 is CASSSWTGKGHGYTF. As DNA, the CDR3 is TGTGCCAGCAGCTCCTGGACAGGGAAAGGGCATGGCTACACCTTC. The complete variable domain, with remaining parts taken from reference TRBV7-9 and TRBJ1-2, reads DTGVSQNPRHKITKRGQNVTFRCDPISEHNRLYWYRQTLGQGPEFLTYFQNEAQLEKSRLLSDRFSAERPKGSFSTLEIQRTEQGDSAMYLCASSSWTGKGHGYTFGSGTRLTVV.